This T cell receptor (beta chain) emerged from a study of neurological immune-mediated disorders. Study in general: Multiple sclerosis patients (n of about 35) included approximately 31 with relapsing-remitting and 3 with secondary progressive disease.

TCRdb re-analysed the 5' RACE reads in MiXCR, keeping a single row per CDR3 protein. The table has tens of thousands of distinct CDR3 sequences, 4.5% seen once. General study points: Across subjects, expanded clones had no CDR3 amino acid sequences in common, pointing to private repertoires in all groups.

The unsorted libraries were generated from a total of 2 million PBMCs, which had been stored in RNAlater at -80 C. The CDR3 consists of 14 residues. CDR1 SGHDN and CDR2 FVKESK come from the germline V gene. With 1 base removed from V and 4 bases from J, the gap between germline ends came to 7 bases. This clonotype was counted between two and nine times. What it recognizes is unknown. The chain uses TRBV14 and TRBJ2-2; D remains ambiguous. This receptor was identified in a man under 40 with multiple sclerosis. Sequences were obtained from PBMCs. Here the CDR3 DNA reads TGTGCCAGCAGCCAAGGCATAGCCACCGGGGAGCTGTTTTTT. Encoded protein: CASSQGIATGELFF.